The rows below give T cell receptor beta chains drawn from one sample of a study of control samples from healthy donors and cancer patients. Data came from immunoSEQ multiplex PCR; TCRdb stores just in-frame clones and leaves some out. The table records tens of thousands of clones, 75% to 90% of them present only once. Specimen: PBMCs. These receptors were obtained from a man between 60 and 75 years old with head and neck cancer. Each CDR3 is given with its conserved first and last residue. The D gene is left open where the match is weak. Size values are once, few and many counts, or a class for expanded clones, and some rows have none.

V: TRBV5-6
D: NA
J: TRBJ2-1
size: NA
CDR3: CASSLGDEFWEQFF
DNA: TGTGCCAGCAGCTTGGGGGACGAATTTTGGGAGCAGTTCTTC

V: TRBV11-3
D: TRBD1
J: TRBJ1-1
size: NA
CDR3: CASSIGTGGRNTEAFF
DNA: TGTGCCAGCAGCATCGGGACAGGGGGGAGAAACACTGAAGCTTTCTTT

V: TRBV10-3
D: TRBD2
J: TRBJ2-7
size: NA
CDR3: CAISEGGTSAEQYF
DNA: TGTGCCATCAGTGAAGGCGGGACTAGCGCCGAGCAGTACTTC

V: TRBV30
D: TRBD2
J: TRBJ2-1
size: few
CDR3: CAWRKPSGGDEQFF
DNA: TGTGCCTGGAGAAAACCTAGCGGGGGGGATGAGCAGTTCTTC

V: TRBV2
D: NA
J: TRBJ2-3
size: NA
CDR3: CASRVLDTQYF
DNA: TGTGCCAGCAGGGTACTAGATACGCAGTATTTT

V: TRBV24-1
D: NA
J: TRBJ2-1
size: NA
CDR3: CATSGVSNEQFF
DNA: TGTGCCACCTCAGGCGTAAGCAATGAGCAGTTCTTC

V: TRBV4-1
D: NA
J: TRBJ2-7
size: NA
CDR3: CASSQEVTYEQYF
DNA: TGCGCCAGCAGCCAAGAGGTCACCTACGAGCAGTACTTC

V: TRBV18
D: NA
J: TRBJ2-2
size: NA
CDR3: CASSPLAEHTGELFF
DNA: TGTGCCAGCTCACCGTTAGCGGAACACACCGGGGAGCTGTTTTTT

V: TRBV2
D: NA
J: TRBJ1-2
size: once
CDR3: CASSEISESSYGYTF
DNA: TGTGCCAGCAGTGAAATCAGTGAGTCATCCTATGGCTACACCTTC

V: TRBV27
D: TRBD1
J: TRBJ1-2
size: NA
CDR3: CASSLNRGRGGYTF
DNA: TGTGCCAGCAGTTTGAACAGGGGGCGCGGTGGCTACACCTTC

V: TRBV19
D: TRBD1
J: TRBJ2-1
size: NA
CDR3: CASTPDRGTYNEQFF
DNA: TGTGCCAGTACCCCCGACAGGGGGACCTACAATGAGCAGTTCTTC

V: TRBV7-9
D: TRBD2
J: TRBJ2-7
size: NA
CDR3: CASSLTLAGGEQYF
DNA: TGTGCCAGCAGCTTAACACTAGCGGGTGGAGAGCAGTACTTC

V: TRBV4-2
D: NA
J: TRBJ1-1
size: NA
CDR3: CASSQWEEAFF
DNA: TGTGCCAGCAGCCAATGGGAAGAAGCTTTCTTT

V: TRBV9
D: TRBD1
J: TRBJ1-1
size: NA
CDR3: CASSVGQGHYTEAFF
DNA: TGTGCCAGCAGCGTTGGACAGGGACATTACACTGAAGCTTTCTTT

V: TRBV2
D: NA
J: TRBJ2-3
size: NA
CDR3: CASRSGWDTQYF
DNA: TGTGCCAGCCGCTCGGGCTGGGATACGCAGTATTTT

V: TRBV6-5
D: NA
J: TRBJ1-1
size: NA
CDR3: CASSYSSSGTEAFF
DNA: TGTGCCAGCAGTTACTCGAGCAGCGGCACTGAAGCTTTCTTT

V: TRBV18
D: NA
J: TRBJ1-1
size: NA
CDR3: CASSPPGGAGTEAFF
DNA: TGTGCCAGCTCACCACCGGGGGGCGCTGGGACTGAAGCTTTCTTT

V: TRBV2
D: TRBD2
J: TRBJ2-3
size: NA
CDR3: CASSTREREMDTQYF
DNA: TGTGCCAGCAGTACTCGGGAGCGGGAGATGGATACGCAGTATTTT

V: TRBV5-1
D: TRBD1
J: TRBJ1-2
size: once
CDR3: CASTEGDRGVVNGYTF
DNA: TGCGCCAGCACAGAGGGGGACAGGGGAGTTGTAAATGGCTACACCTTC

V: TRBV2
D: NA
J: TRBJ1-1
size: NA
CDR3: CASNQGYTEAFF
DNA: TGTGCCAGCAATCAGGGTTACACTGAAGCTTTCTTT

V: TRBV20-1
D: NA
J: TRBJ1-2
size: NA
CDR3: CSASADRPQRGYTF
DNA: TGCAGTGCTAGTGCGGACCGCCCCCAAAGGGGCTACACCTTC

V: TRBV7-8
D: NA
J: TRBJ2-1
size: NA
CDR3: CASSSQVGDEQFF
DNA: TGTGCCAGCAGCTCACAAGTAGGGGATGAGCAGTTCTTC

V: TRBV5-1
D: TRBD2
J: TRBJ2-3
size: NA
CDR3: CAEALAGPDTQYF
DNA: TGCGCCGAGGCACTAGCGGGACCAGATACGCAGTATTTT

V: TRBV6-5
D: NA
J: TRBJ1-1
size: NA
CDR3: CASREGDDTEAFF
DNA: TGTGCCAGCAGGGAGGGGGACGACACTGAAGCTTTCTTT

V: TRBV6-5
D: TRBD1
J: TRBJ1-2
size: NA
CDR3: CASRGDRFLYGYTF
DNA: TGTGCCAGCAGGGGGGACAGGTTCCTCTATGGCTACACCTTC

V: TRBV5-1
D: NA
J: TRBJ2-5
size: NA
CDR3: CASSLLSHQETQYF
DNA: TGCGCCAGCAGCTTGCTATCCCACCAAGAGACCCAGTACTTC

V: TRBV28
D: TRBD1
J: TRBJ1-3
size: NA
CDR3: CASTTGGSGNTIYF
DNA: TGTGCCAGTACCACAGGGGGCTCTGGAAACACCATATATTTT

V: TRBV6-5
D: TRBD2
J: TRBJ2-7
size: once
CDR3: CASSYGLAGELEYF
DNA: TGTGCCAGCAGTTACGGACTAGCGGGAGAGTTGGAGTACTTC

V: TRBV7-9
D: NA
J: TRBJ2-5
size: NA
CDR3: CASSPQWSRETQYF
DNA: TGTGCCAGCAGTCCTCAGTGGAGTCGCGAGACCCAGTACTTC

V: TRBV9
D: TRBD1
J: TRBJ1-1
size: NA
CDR3: CASSPGGDTEAFF
DNA: TGTGCCAGCAGCCCAGGGGGGGACACTGAAGCTTTCTTT

V: TRBV6-1
D: TRBD1
J: TRBJ2-1
size: NA
CDR3: CASRTGGYVDNEQFF
DNA: TGCGCCAGCAGAACAGGGGGTTATGTGGACAATGAGCAGTTCTTC

V: TRBV5-1
D: TRBD1
J: TRBJ2-3
size: NA
CDR3: CASSATGVFTDTQYF
DNA: TGCGCCAGCAGCGCCACAGGGGTTTTCACAGATACGCAGTATTTT

V: TRBV6-6
D: TRBD1
J: TRBJ1-4
size: NA
CDR3: CASSSPPTGDEKLFF
DNA: TGTGCCAGCAGTTCCCCCCCGACAGGGGATGAAAAACTGTTTTTT

V: TRBV7-3
D: TRBD1
J: TRBJ2-1
size: NA
CDR3: CASSSTGREYNEQFF
DNA: TGTGCCAGCAGCTCGACAGGGAGAGAGTACAATGAGCAGTTCTTC

V: TRBV4-1
D: NA
J: TRBJ1-5
size: few
CDR3: CASSPGQSNFYSNQPQHF
DNA: TGCGCCAGCAGCCCTGGACAGTCCAACTTTTATAGCAATCAGCCCCAGCATTTT

V: TRBV7-6
D: TRBD2
J: TRBJ2-1
size: few
CDR3: CASSSRTSAHNEQFF
DNA: TGTGCCAGCAGCTCCCGGACTAGCGCTCACAATGAGCAGTTCTTC

V: TRBV19
D: NA
J: TRBJ1-5
size: NA
CDR3: CASSMDSYNQPQHF
DNA: TGTGCCAGTAGTATGGACAGTTACAATCAGCCCCAGCATTTT

V: TRBV19
D: NA
J: TRBJ1-6
size: NA
CDR3: CASSPQGGNSPLHF
DNA: TGTGCCAGTAGTCCACAGGGTGGCAATTCACCCCTCCACTTT

V: TRBV18
D: NA
J: TRBJ2-1
size: few
CDR3: CASSPNYNEQFF
DNA: TGTGCCAGCTCACCCAATTACAATGAGCAGTTCTTC

V: TRBV30
D: NA
J: TRBJ1-3
size: few
CDR3: CAWGPSGNTIYF
DNA: TGTGCCTGGGGGCCCTCTGGAAACACCATATATTTT

V: TRBV5-1
D: NA
J: TRBJ2-7
size: NA
CDR3: CASSPATSSYEQYF
DNA: TGCGCCAGCAGCCCGGCCACTAGCTCCTACGAGCAGTACTTC

V: TRBV5-1
D: NA
J: TRBJ2-6
size: NA
CDR3: CASSLGQISGANVLTF
DNA: TGCGCCAGCAGCTTGGGACAGATTAGCGGGGCCAACGTCCTGACTTTC

V: TRBV5-6
D: NA
J: TRBJ1-2
size: few
CDR3: CASSHLTGYGYTF
DNA: TGTGCCAGCAGCCACCTCACAGGGTATGGCTACACCTTC

V: TRBV2
D: NA
J: TRBJ1-6
size: NA
CDR3: CASRGGDSPLHF
DNA: TGTGCCAGCAGGGGGGGGGATTCACCCCTCCACTTT

V: TRBV9
D: NA
J: TRBJ1-1
size: NA
CDR3: CASSVEGGTEAFF
DNA: TGTGCCAGCAGCGTAGAAGGGGGCACTGAAGCTTTCTTT

V: TRBV14
D: TRBD1
J: TRBJ1-6
size: NA
CDR3: CASSQGRVTGQRSPLHF
DNA: TGTGCCAGCAGCCAAGGGAGAGTAACGGGACAGAGGTCACCCCTCCACTTT

V: TRBV30
D: TRBD1
J: TRBJ1-1
size: NA
CDR3: CAWSLPTGVAFF
DNA: TGTGCCTGGAGTCTCCCGACAGGGGTAGCTTTCTTT

V: TRBV6-5
D: NA
J: TRBJ2-7
size: NA
CDR3: CASSPWDGSSYEQYF
DNA: TGTGCCAGCAGTCCATGGGACGGGAGCTCCTACGAGCAGTACTTC

V: TRBV5-8
D: NA
J: TRBJ1-1
size: NA
CDR3: CASTLQGINTEAFF
DNA: TGTGCCAGCACATTACAGGGTATAAACACTGAAGCTTTCTTT

V: TRBV11-2
D: NA
J: TRBJ2-1
size: once
CDR3: CASSFDEQFF
DNA: TGTGCCAGCAGCTTCGATGAGCAGTTCTTC

V: TRBV10-1
D: TRBD2
J: TRBJ2-3
size: NA
CDR3: CASSDPGSGSGIADTQYF
DNA: TGCGCCAGCAGTGACCCTGGGAGTGGTAGCGGGATAGCGGATACGCAGTATTTT

V: TRBV29-1
D: NA
J: TRBJ1-5
size: few
CDR3: CSVRGINQPQHF
DNA: TGCAGCGTAAGGGGTATTAATCAGCCCCAGCATTTT

V: TRBV28
D: NA
J: TRBJ2-1
size: NA
CDR3: CASSYLGDNEQFF
DNA: TGTGCCAGCAGCTACCTAGGGGACAATGAGCAGTTCTTC

V: TRBV7-9
D: NA
J: TRBJ2-5
size: NA
CDR3: CASSLAGAETQYF
DNA: TGTGCCAGCAGCTTAGCGGGGGCAGAGACCCAGTACTTC

V: TRBV19
D: TRBD2
J: TRBJ2-5
size: NA
CDR3: CASTTPGLAGGPGTQYF
DNA: TGTGCCAGTACCACACCGGGACTAGCGGGAGGGCCTGGGACCCAGTACTTC

V: TRBV10-3
D: NA
J: TRBJ1-1
size: NA
CDR3: CAISDVRTAGTEAFF
DNA: TGTGCCATCAGTGATGTAAGGACAGCAGGCACTGAAGCTTTCTTT

V: TRBV7-9
D: NA
J: TRBJ1-2
size: few
CDR3: CASSLGGGRGYTF
DNA: TGTGCCAGCAGCTTAGGCGGGGGGCGTGGCTACACCTTC

V: TRBV13
D: NA
J: TRBJ2-7
size: NA
CDR3: CASSPGLTHYEQYF
DNA: TGTGCCAGCAGTCCGGGGTTGACGCACTACGAGCAGTACTTC